The 28 T cell receptor beta chains reported below all come from one sample, sequenced in a study of OX40 agonist ivuxolimab in advanced cancers. Sequencing used immunoSEQ multiplex PCR; TCRdb keeps in-frame clones, though not all of them. Of roughly 86,000 clones in the sample, about 87% were seen once. The sequencing here drew on CD4+ or CD8+ T cells sorted from blood, taken in a trial of the OX40 agonist ivuxolimab. The receptors shown here come from an adult with an advanced solid tumor such as melanoma, head and neck, liver or kidney cancer.

V gene TRBV7-2 combines with J gene TRBJ1-2; the D gene is possibly TRBD1 (5 bases). The CDR3 consists of 17 residues. V lost 1 base and J 8 bases, leaving 23 bases between the germline ends. Germline CDR1 and CDR2: SGHTA and FQGNSA. CDR3 sequence: CASSLVIPLVDSEGYTF. Written as DNA, the CDR3 is TGTGCCAGCAGCTTAGTGATCCCTTTGGTCGACAGCGAAGGCTACACCTTC.

In its sample, this clone was seen once. This chain uses TRBV6-1 with TRBJ2-3; 8 bases are a match to TRBD2. The V gene end was trimmed by 5 bases and the J gene end by 5 bases; junction bases not matched to a gene: 9. The length of the CDR3 is 15 residues. The germline V gene encodes CDR1 MNHNS and CDR2 SASEGT. CDR3 coding DNA: TGTGCCAGCAGTCCACCAGCGGGAGCTTTAGATACGCAGTATTTT. Residues: CASSPPAGALDTQYF.

V gene TRBV28 combines with J gene TRBJ2-3; unclear D gene. This CDR3 comprises 16 residues. The V and J ends lost 2 bases and 4 bases respectively, with 16 bases between them. Looked up from germline, CDR1 is MDHEN and CDR2 is SYDVKM. Written as DNA, the CDR3 is TGTGCCAGCAGTTTAAGAGGCGGCCTGAGCCCAGATACGCAGTATTTT. Its translation is CASSLRGGLSPDTQYF.

The CDR3 DNA is TGTGCCAGCAGCTGGAAGGGACAGAGCTCCTACAATGAGCAGTTCTTC. Protein: CASSWKGQSSYNEQFF. The V gene is TRBV11-3, the J gene TRBJ2-1, with 7 bases that match TRBD1. Germline CDR1 reads SGHNT; CDR2 reads YENEEA. Trimming removed 4 bases from V and 0 bases from J; junction bases left unmatched: 6. CDR3 length: 16 amino acids. Looking up the rest from reference TRBV11-3 and TRBJ2-1 gives the full variable domain: EAGVVQSPRYKIIEKKQPVAFWCNPISGHNTLYWYLQNLGQGPELLIRYENEEAVDDSQLPKDRFSAERLKGVDSTLKIQPAELGDSAVYLCASSWKGQSSYNEQFFGPGTRLTVL.

The rearrangement links TRBV28 to TRBJ1-6, with D tentatively TRBD1 (5 bases). The germline V and J ends were trimmed by 5 bases and 7 bases, with 9 bases remaining between them. This CDR3 has 13 amino acids. Germline CDR1 reads MDHEN; CDR2 reads SYDVKM. CDR3 DNA sequence: TGTGCCAGCAGTCCCCCAGGGAATTCACCCCTCCACTTT. Amino acids: CASSPPGNSPLHF.

This clone was recorded once. Other DNA sequences in the same sample also yield this CDR3. The rearrangement joins TRBV18 to TRBJ2-7; D tentatively fits TRBD1 or TRBD2 (6 bases each). The CDR3 length is 16 residues. Trimming removed 6 bases at V and 0 bases at J, with 18 bases between. In germline, CDR1 is KGHSH, CDR2 LQKENI. The CDR3, as DNA: TGTGCCAGCTCGGGACAAGAGGCGGGGCCCTCCTACGAGCAGTACTTC. It yields the protein CASSGQEAGPSYEQYF.

In this sample, this clone turned up once. The chain recombines TRBV5-1 with TRBJ2-2; the match to TRBD1 covers 10 bases. Germline V gene lookup returns CDR1 SGHRS and CDR2 YFSETQ. V shed 0 bases, J shed 9 bases, and the junction held 2 bases outside the gene matches. The CDR3 is 14 residues long. The CDR3 DNA reads as TGCGCCAGCAGCTTGGGACAGGGGGCTTGGGAGCTGTTTTTT. Amino acid sequence: CASSLGQGAWELFF.

V and J are TRBV19 and TRBJ1-3; no definite D call. The germline V gene encodes CDR1 LNHDA and CDR2 SQIVND (reference sequence). The CDR3 consists of 13 residues. V lost 6 bases, J lost 4 bases, and 10 bases lay in between. The CDR3 nucleotides are TGTGCCAGTAGCCGAAGCTACGGAAACACCATATATTTT. It yields the protein CASSRSYGNTIYF.

V gene TRBV9 combines with J gene TRBJ2-3; TRBD2 agrees at 14 bases. The CDR3 is made up of 17 amino acids. The ends lost 4 bases at V and 6 bases at J; junction bases unmatched: 10. Germline CDR1 reads SGDLS; CDR2 reads YYNGEE. This chain's CDR3 is CASSPRLAGGLVDTQYF. The DNA of the CDR3 is TGTGCCAGCAGCCCCCGACTAGCGGGAGGGCTAGTGGATACGCAGTATTTT.

The chain joins TRBV5-6 to TRBJ2-4; a possible D gene is TRBD1 (6 bases). Germline V gives CDR1 SGHDT, CDR2 YYEEEE. V shed 0 bases and J shed 0 bases, with 7 bases lying between them. The CDR3 extends over 15 amino acids. This CDR3 reads CASSLVGGAKNIQYF. The CDR3 bases are TGTGCCAGCAGCTTGGTAGGGGGAGCCAAAAACATTCAGTACTTC. The full variable domain, in which reference TRBV5-6 and TRBJ2-4 provide the parts outside the CDR3, is DAGVTQSPTHLIKTRGQQVTLRCSPKSGHDTVSWYQQALGQGPQFIFQYYEEEERQRGNFPDRFSGHQFPNYSSELNVNALLLGDSALYLCASSLVGGAKNIQYFGAGTRLSVL.

This chain uses TRBV12-5 with TRBJ1-5; no reliable D call. The CDR3 is made up of 11 amino acids. Per germline, CDR1 LGHNT and CDR2 FRNRAP. The V gene lost 3 bases and the J gene lost 7 bases, with 4 bases spanning the gap. Here the CDR3 reads CASGFQQPQHF. The CDR3 nucleotides read TGTGCTAGTGGTTTTCAACAGCCCCAGCATTTT.

The chain employs TRBV28 and TRBJ2-7, with 7 bases lining up with TRBD2. The CDR3 has 15 residues. Germline assignment: CDR1 MDHEN and CDR2 SYDVKM. Losses at the gene ends were 2 bases for V and 2 bases for J; bases not matched to a gene: 6. CDR3 in amino acids: CASSLVAGATYEQYF. CDR3 nucleotides: TGTGCCAGCAGTTTAGTCGCGGGAGCAACCTACGAGCAGTACTTC.

This chain uses TRBV28 with TRBJ2-1; D could derive from TRBD1 or TRBD2 (5 bases each). The germline CDR1 and CDR2 sequences are MDHEN and SYDVKM. The CDR3 spans 16 residues. Trimming stripped 10 bases from V and 2 bases from J, with 21 bases between. In DNA, the CDR3 is TGTGCCACCAATGGGGCGGTGAGGGCCACCTACAATGAGCAGTTCTTC. Protein: CATNGAVRATYNEQFF.

This clone was counted only a few times. The V gene is TRBV10-1, the J gene TRBJ2-1; 10 bases map to TRBD2. Germline assignment: CDR1 WNHNN and CDR2 SYGVQD (reference sequence). After removal of 4 bases from V and 5 bases from J, the junction contained 5 bases not matched to a gene. The CDR3 length is 15 residues. CDR3 residues: CASSGGLAMNNEQFF. CDR3 nucleotide sequence: TGCGCCAGCAGTGGGGGACTAGCGATGAACAATGAGCAGTTCTTC.

The chain joins TRBV7-9 to TRBJ2-1, with 8 bases identical to TRBD2. V gave up 6 bases and J gave up 4 bases; unmatched junction bases: 17. Germline V gives CDR1 SEHNR, CDR2 FQNEAQ (reference sequence). The CDR3 runs 18 residues. CDR3 loop: CASSRLVQAGVWYNEQFF. DNA for the CDR3: TGTGCCAGCAGTCGTCTCGTACAAGCGGGAGTGTGGTACAATGAGCAGTTCTTC. The entire variable domain, with the rest obtained from reference TRBV7-9 and TRBJ2-1, is as follows: DTGVSQNPRHKITKRGQNVTFRCDPISEHNRLYWYRQTLGQGPEFLTYFQNEAQLEKSRLLSDRFSAERPKGSFSTLEIQRTEQGDSAMYLCASSRLVQAGVWYNEQFFGPGTRLTVL.

The CDR3 reads CASSLGSTGGYGSNQPQHF. The CDR3 nucleotides read TGTGCCAGCAGTTTAGGGAGTACAGGGGGATACGGGAGCAATCAGCCCCAGCATTTT. The chain joins TRBV27 to TRBJ1-5; 8 positions agree with TRBD1. Germline CDR1 is MNHEY and CDR2 is SMNVEV (reference sequence). This CDR3 has 19 residues. J lost 1 base, V lost 2 bases, and 13 bases had no gene match.

The chain is built from TRBV21-1 and TRBJ1-2; the table's D call TRBD1 went unverified against the DNA. TRBV21-1 represents a pseudogene. The CDR3 extends over 14 amino acids. Here the CDR3 reads CASINRDRPYGYTF. The CDR3 nucleotides read TGTGCCAGCATAAACCGGGACAGACCTTATGGCTACACCTTC.

V gene TRBV7-9 combines with J gene TRBJ1-2, with D maybe TRBD1 (5 bases). Germline CDR1 reads SEHNR; CDR2 reads FQNEAQ (reference sequence). V lost 5 bases to trimming and J lost 6 bases, with 19 bases between them. CDR3 size: 15 residues. Here the CDR3 reads CASSLIPGADDGYTF. CDR3 DNA: TGTGCCAGCAGCCTAATACCCGGGGCCGATGATGGCTACACCTTC. Drawing the rest from reference TRBV7-9 and TRBJ1-2, the complete variable domain is DTGVSQNPRHKITKRGQNVTFRCDPISEHNRLYWYRQTLGQGPEFLTYFQNEAQLEKSRLLSDRFSAERPKGSFSTLEIQRTEQGDSAMYLCASSLIPGADDGYTFGSGTRLTVV.

In DNA, the CDR3 is TGTGCCAGCAGGGGGTGGGGGGTTGACAATGAGCAGTTCTTC. Its protein is CASRGWGVDNEQFF. The chain joins TRBV6-1 to TRBJ2-1; D perhaps matches TRBD2 (6 bases). The germline CDR1 and CDR2 sequences are MNHNS and SASEGT. The V and J ends lost 6 bases and 5 bases respectively, with 14 bases between them. The CDR3 covers 14 residues.

The chain is built from TRBV5-1 and TRBJ2-3; the match to TRBD1 covers 8 bases. This CDR3 is built from 14 residues. Germline loops: CDR1 SGHRS, CDR2 YFSETQ. The J segment lost 2 bases and the V segment lost 3 bases, leaving 2 bases of the junction unmatched. The CDR3 loop is CASSSGGNTDTQYF. The CDR3 DNA follows: TGCGCCAGCAGCTCAGGGGGCAACACAGATACGCAGTATTTT. Supplemented by reference TRBV5-1 and TRBJ2-3, the full variable domain reads KAGVTQTPRYLIKTRGQQVTLSCSPISGHRSVSWYQQTPGQGLQFLFEYFSETQRNKGNFPGRFSGRQFSNSRSEMNVSTLELGDSALYLCASSSGGNTDTQYFGPGTRLTVL.

The gene calls are TRBV6-1 and TRBJ2-5, with 10 bases matching TRBD2. Germline V gene lookup returns CDR1 MNHNS and CDR2 SASEGT. The CDR3 length is 15 residues. The J segment lost 5 bases and the V segment lost 2 bases, leaving 5 bases of the junction unmatched. The chain's CDR3 is CASSEQAGGSETQYF. CDR3 nucleotide sequence: TGTGCCAGCAGTGAACAAGCGGGAGGGTCGGAGACCCAGTACTTC.

The chain links TRBV15 to TRBJ2-3, with TRBD2 identical over 10 bases. Germline V gives CDR1 LNHNV, CDR2 YYDKDF (reference sequence). Losses at the gene ends were 2 bases for V and 3 bases for J; bases not matched to a gene: 8. CDR3 length: 17 residues. CDR3 loop: CATSRTPSGSLTDTQYF. The CDR3 DNA sequence: TGTGCCACCAGCAGAACCCCTAGCGGGAGTTTGACAGATACGCAGTATTTT.

This rearrangement joins TRBV5-1 to TRBJ2-7; TRBD1 aligns across 8 bases. The CDR3 has 14 residues. The germline V gene encodes CDR1 SGHRS and CDR2 YFSETQ. Trimming at V came to 4 bases and at J to 3 bases, leaving 6 bases not matched to a gene. The CDR3 loop is CASSPDRGDYEQYF. The CDR3 DNA reads TGCGCCAGCAGCCCCGACAGGGGTGACTACGAGCAGTACTTC.

The chain joins TRBV15 to TRBJ2-7, with 13 bases identical to TRBD2. The trim removed 3 bases at V and 4 bases at J, leaving 3 bases unmatched. Germline CDR1 reads LNHNV; CDR2 reads YYDKDF (reference sequence). The CDR3 loop spans 15 amino acids. The CDR3 DNA is TGTGCCACCAGCAGTGGGACTAGCGGGATTTACGAGCAGTACTTC. Residues: CATSSGTSGIYEQYF.

The rearrangement links TRBV9 to TRBJ2-7, with D maybe TRBD2 (5 bases). The V gene lost 2 bases and the J gene lost 7 bases, with 16 bases spanning the gap. The CDR3 consists of 14 residues. The V gene's germline CDR1 is SGDLS and CDR2 YYNGEE. CDR3: CASSVRADPGEQYF. In DNA form, the CDR3 reads TGTGCCAGCAGCGTCCGAGCGGACCCGGGAGAGCAGTACTTC.

The V gene is TRBV7-8, the J gene TRBJ1-1; the D gene is possibly TRBD1 (5 bases). V lost 0 bases and J lost 4, with 9 bases in between. The V gene's germline CDR1 is SGHVS and CDR2 FQNEAQ. The CDR3 length is 14 residues. Here the CDR3 DNA reads TGTGCCAGCAGCTTAGCGGGACCGGGCACTGAAGCTTTCTTT. It translates to CASSLAGPGTEAFF.

This clone showed up just once. The chain uses TRBV18 and TRBJ2-1; D possibly corresponds to TRBD1 (6 bases). The CDR3 runs to 13 residues. V was shortened by 4 bases and J by 10 bases, with 14 bases between the two germline ends. The germline V gene has CDR1 KGHSH and CDR2 LQKENI. CDR3 nucleotides: TGTGCCAGCTCACGACCAGGGGTCTGGGAGCAGTTCTTC. Translated: CASSRPGVWEQFF.

The CDR3 DNA is TGTGCCAGCAGTGATACCTACGAGCAGTACTTC. The encoded protein is CASSDTYEQYF. The chain recombines TRBV27 with TRBJ2-7, with unresolved D. The CDR3 length is 11 residues. V lost 5 bases and J 2 bases, leaving 4 bases between the germline ends. Germline V gives CDR1 MNHEY, CDR2 SMNVEV (reference sequence).